Reported below is one T cell receptor beta chain. Assay: immunoSEQ multiplex PCR; the TCRdb copy retains only in-frame clones and omits some. This sample has tens of thousands of clones, with over 80% found just once. V lost 4 bases to trimming and J lost 3 bases, with 10 bases between them. The CDR3 length is 14 residues. Germline values: CDR1 SGHVS, CDR2 FQNEAQ. The data belong to a study of OX40 agonist ivuxolimab in advanced cancers. Sample: CD4+ or CD8+ T cells sorted from blood, taken in a trial of the OX40 agonist ivuxolimab. The rearrangement links TRBV7-8 to TRBJ1-5; D gene unclear. The sequence was collected from an adult with an advanced solid tumor such as melanoma, head and neck, liver or kidney cancer. CDR3 loop: CASSSIAVNQPQHF. CDR3 bases: TGTGCCAGCAGCTCCATCGCGGTCAATCAGCCCCAGCATTTT.